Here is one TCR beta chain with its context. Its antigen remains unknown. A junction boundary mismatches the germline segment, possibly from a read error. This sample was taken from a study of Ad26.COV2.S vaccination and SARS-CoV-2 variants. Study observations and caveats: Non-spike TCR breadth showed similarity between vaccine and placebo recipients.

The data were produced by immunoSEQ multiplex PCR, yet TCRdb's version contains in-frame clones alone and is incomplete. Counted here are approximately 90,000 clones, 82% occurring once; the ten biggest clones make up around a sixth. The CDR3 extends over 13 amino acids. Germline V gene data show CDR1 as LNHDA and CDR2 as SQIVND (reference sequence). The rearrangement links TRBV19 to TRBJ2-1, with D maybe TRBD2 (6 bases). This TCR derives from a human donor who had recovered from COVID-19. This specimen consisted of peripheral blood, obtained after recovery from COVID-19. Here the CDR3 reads CASSMGRWNEQFF. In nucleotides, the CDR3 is TGTGCCAGCAGTATGGGGAGGTGGAATGAGCAGTTCTTC.